Listed here is a single TCR beta chain. Its specificity is not known. Trimming cost V 8 bases and J 6 bases, with 29 bases left between them. CDR3 size: 17 residues. Germline loops: CDR1 MNHNY, CDR2 SVGAGI (reference sequence). TCRdb redid the calling of the 5' RACE reads with MiXCR, one entry per CDR3 protein. The repertoire holds almost 250,000 distinct CDR3 sequences, with approximately 15% as singletons. The sample comes from a study of T-cell memory formation after mild COVID-19. Whole-study results and caveats: Contracting clones from day 15 to 85 had balanced CD4/CD8; later expanders favoured CD4+.

The sequenced sample consisted of PBMCs or a T cell subset sorted from them (not recorded which). The receptor comes from an adult woman who had mild COVID-19 (a few samples of this study predate the infection). Cell type and time point are not known. This sequence joins TRBV6-6 and TRBJ2-7, with D possibly matching TRBD1 (5 bases). The CDR3 region has the DNA TGTGCCAGCTCCCCTGGGATGGGGCGTCGTCAACGGCGCGAGCAGTACTTC. Protein sequence: CASSPGMGRRQRREQYF.